This TCR beta chain was documented in a study of intratumoral heterogeneity in liver cancer. The CDR3 extends over 16 amino acids. Germline V gene data show CDR1 as MGHRA and CDR2 as YSYEKL. V was clipped by 2 bases and J by 4 bases; unmatched bases: 7. Sequencing was performed with immunoSEQ multiplex PCR; in TCRdb, only in-frame clones are kept and a portion is missing. The sample consists of 5,500 to 7,500 clones, about 71% of them appearing once. All patients had early-stage hepatocellular carcinoma and were untreated before surgical resection. Samples came from areas without visible necrosis or hemorrhage.

The sequence derives from a man between 65 and 85 years old with hepatocellular carcinoma. The sequences come from tumor-adjacent normal tissue, collected before any cancer treatment. V and J are TRBV4-1 and TRBJ1-4; 7 nucleotides line up with TRBD1. CDR3: CASSQRGLGLNEKLFF. DNA for the CDR3: TGCGCCAGCAGCCAAAGGGGGCTGGGGCTTAATGAAAAACTGTTTTTT.